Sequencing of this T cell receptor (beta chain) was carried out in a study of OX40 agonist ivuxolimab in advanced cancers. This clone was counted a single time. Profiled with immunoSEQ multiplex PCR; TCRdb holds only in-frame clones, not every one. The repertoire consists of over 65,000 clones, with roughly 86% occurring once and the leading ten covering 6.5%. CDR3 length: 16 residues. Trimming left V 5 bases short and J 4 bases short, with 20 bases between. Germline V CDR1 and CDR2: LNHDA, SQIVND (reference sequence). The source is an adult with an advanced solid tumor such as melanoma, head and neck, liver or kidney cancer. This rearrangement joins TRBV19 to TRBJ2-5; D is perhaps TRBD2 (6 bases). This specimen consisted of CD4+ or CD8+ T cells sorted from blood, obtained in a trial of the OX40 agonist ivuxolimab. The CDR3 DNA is TGTGCCAGTAGTCTACAGACTAGGGGCGGGCGAGAGACCCAGTACTTC. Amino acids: CASSLQTRGGRETQYF.